This TCR beta chain was observed in a study of blood T cell repertoires in COVID-19. The germline gives CDR1 SGHAT, CDR2 FQNNGV. The CDR3 is 15 amino acids. V lost 4 bases, J lost 2 bases, and 6 bases stayed unmatched. Using immunoSEQ multiplex PCR, the repertoire was profiled, and TCRdb retains in-frame clones only, with some absent. Of approximately 50,000 clones listed, around 85% are singletons. The sample consisted of peripheral blood. The receptor's source is a man in his sixties with acute or convalescent COVID-19. The rearrangement links TRBV11-2 to TRBJ2-7, with 9 bases aligning to TRBD1. The DNA of the CDR3 is TGTGCCAGCAGCTCCTCGACAGGGGGGCCCTACGAGCAGTACTTC. It is translated as CASSSSTGGPYEQYF.